This entry lists 24 T cell receptor beta chains sequenced from one sample in a study of T cell responses to AZD1222 COVID-19 vaccine. Sequencing was performed with immunoSEQ multiplex PCR; in TCRdb, only in-frame clones are kept and a portion is missing. Of approximately 110,000 clones listed, around 90% are singletons. This specimen was peripheral blood, taken on day 0 of MenACWY control vaccination. These receptors all come from an adult in good health.

V and J are TRBV7-2 and TRBJ1-1; D is ambiguous. This CDR3 comprises 14 residues. Trimming shortened V by 2 bases and J by 2 bases, and 9 bases separated the two germline ends. Germline V gene lookup returns CDR1 SGHTA and CDR2 FQGNSA. For the CDR3, the DNA is TGTGCCAGCAGCTTATTCGCGATTAACACTGAAGCTTTCTTT. Encoded protein: CASSLFAINTEAFF.

The rearrangement links TRBV2 to TRBJ1-3, with 8 nucleotides matching TRBD1. Trimming at V came to 4 bases and at J to 4 bases, leaving 3 bases not matched to a gene. Germline-derived CDR1 and CDR2 are SNHLY and FYNNEI. The CDR3 extends over 14 amino acids. DNA for the CDR3: TGTGCCAGCAGTGGACAGGGGTACGGAAACACCATATATTTT. It encodes CASSGQGYGNTIYF.

This clone is a singleton in its sample. V gene TRBV5-1 combines with J gene TRBJ2-3; 8 positions agree with TRBD1. There are 14 residues in the CDR3. Germline V gene sequence: CDR1 SGHRS, CDR2 YFSETQ. V shed 4 bases, J shed 1 base, and the junction held 2 bases outside the gene matches. The CDR3 is CASSPDRGTDTQYF. The DNA of the CDR3 is TGCGCCAGCAGCCCGGACAGGGGCACAGATACGCAGTATTTT.

The DNA for the CDR3 is TGCGCCAGCAGCCAAGATCCGTCGGGTTTTAGGGGCTACACCTTC. Its protein product is CASSQDPSGFRGYTF. This chain uses TRBV4-3 with TRBJ1-2; D uncertain. Germline assignment: CDR1 LGHNA and CDR2 YSLEER. The length of the CDR3 is 15 residues. Trimming took off 0 bases at V and 8 bases at J, with 16 bases between the two ends.

The V and J genes are TRBV30 and TRBJ1-5; 8 nucleotides align to TRBD1. This CDR3 is 15 amino acids long. The germline gives CDR1 GTSNPN, CDR2 SVGIG (reference sequence). The V gene end was trimmed by 0 bases and the J gene end by 6 bases; junction bases not matched to a gene: 7. CDR3 loop: CAWSVPGGYGQPQHF. The DNA of the CDR3 is TGTGCCTGGAGTGTACCAGGGGGCTATGGTCAGCCCCAGCATTTT.

The CDR3 loop reads CASVPATGWTPLHF. The CDR3, as DNA: TGTGCCAGCGTGCCCGCGACAGGGTGGACACCCCTCCACTTT. V gene TRBV28 combines with J gene TRBJ1-6; TRBD1 agrees at 7 bases. Trimming removed 8 bases from V and 11 bases from J; junction bases left unmatched: 12. Germline V gene data show CDR1 as MDHEN and CDR2 as SYDVKM. This CDR3 is built from 14 residues.

The chain has TRBV27 and TRBJ1-2; D might be TRBD1 (6 bases). The germline CDR1 and CDR2 sequences are MNHEY and SMNVEV (reference sequence). Trimming removed 3 bases at V and 8 bases at J, with 19 bases between. This CDR3 spans 15 amino acids. As DNA, the CDR3 is TGTGCCAGCAGTTTGGATTGGGCGGGGGGCGCGGGCTACACCTTC. Its protein product is CASSLDWAGGAGYTF.

V gene TRBV9 combines with J gene TRBJ2-3; D is possibly TRBD1 (6 bases). Trimming stripped 0 bases from V and 1 base from J, with 9 bases between. Germline lookup yields CDR1 SGDLS and CDR2 YYNGEE. The CDR3 has 15 residues. The CDR3 is CASSVGSGGTDTQYF. The CDR3, as DNA: TGTGCCAGCAGCGTAGGCTCAGGGGGCACAGATACGCAGTATTTT.

The table lists this clone with a count of one. The gene calls are TRBV28 and TRBJ1-1; 7 bases fit TRBD1. Losses at the gene ends were 4 bases for V and 1 base for J; bases not matched to a gene: 6. The CDR3 extends over 15 amino acids. Germline V CDR1 and CDR2: MDHEN, SYDVKM. In nucleotides, the CDR3 is TGTGCCAGCAGTTCGGACAGGTACGCGAACACTGAAGCTTTCTTT. Translation gives CASSSDRYANTEAFF.

The rearrangement links TRBV27 to TRBJ1-1; no clear D. The CDR3 runs 15 residues. Germline assignment: CDR1 MNHEY and CDR2 SMNVEV (reference sequence). Trimming left V 2 bases short and J 4 bases short, with 14 bases between. The CDR3: CASSLGSLGVTEAFF. CDR3 DNA sequence: TGTGCCAGCAGTTTAGGGTCTCTTGGGGTCACTGAAGCTTTCTTT.

The table lists this clone with a count of one. V is TRBV10-3 and J is TRBJ1-2; 8 nucleotides align to TRBD1. The CDR3 consists of 16 residues. Germline CDR1 reads ENHRY; CDR2 reads SYGVKD. V lost 5 bases, J lost 2 bases, and 10 bases stayed unmatched. The CDR3 loop reads CAISSLGTGLNYGYTF. The CDR3 DNA reads TGTGCCATCAGTTCGCTTGGGACAGGACTAAACTATGGCTACACCTTC.

This clone has ten or more counts. This sequence joins TRBV5-6 and TRBJ2-1; 8 nucleotides line up with TRBD2. Germline CDR1 is SGHDT and CDR2 is YYEEEE. V lost 5 bases, J lost 5 bases, and 3 bases stayed unmatched. The CDR3 totals 13 residues. The DNA for the CDR3 is TGTGCCAGCAGTCTCGGGGGGGACAATGAGCAGTTCTTC. It encodes CASSLGGDNEQFF.

The gene calls are TRBV14 and TRBJ1-2, with 8 bases aligning to TRBD1. V was pared by 4 bases and J by 4 bases, with 2 bases of the junction left unmatched. From germline, CDR1 is SGHDN and CDR2 FVKESK. This CDR3 has 13 amino acids. The CDR3 region has the DNA TGTGCCAGCAGCCTACAGGGGGTCTATGGCTACACCTTC. It encodes CASSLQGVYGYTF.

This chain uses TRBV7-8 with TRBJ2-5; tentative D call: TRBD1 (5 bases). This CDR3 region has 15 residues. CDR1 is SGHVS, CDR2 FQNEAQ, per germline. The V end was cut by 7 bases, the J end by 1 base, with 16 bases between. The CDR3 region is CASIRRRDSQETQYF. The CDR3 DNA reads as TGTGCCAGCATCCGCCGTCGAGACAGCCAAGAGACCCAGTACTTC.

The chain employs TRBV5-1 and TRBJ1-6; no reliable D call. CDR3 length equals 17 residues. Trimming cost V 0 bases and J 7 bases, with 17 bases left between them. Germline assignment: CDR1 SGHRS and CDR2 YFSETQ. CDR3 nucleotide sequence: TGCGCCAGCAGCTTGGGTGGCAACGGACGTCGGAATTCACCCCTCCACTTT. Its protein product is CASSLGGNGRRNSPLHF.

A single count supports this clone. The chain has TRBV13 and TRBJ2-1; 8 bases line up with TRBD2. The V gene's germline CDR1 is PRHDT and CDR2 FYEKMQ (reference sequence). The length of the CDR3 is 12 residues. V trimming: 3 bases; J trimming: 10 bases; junction bases outside the gene matches: 2. The CDR3 bases are TGTGCCAGCAGCTTGGGACTAGTAGAGCAGTTCTTC. Its protein is CASSLGLVEQFF.

The chain links TRBV6-5 to TRBJ1-2, with D perhaps TRBD1 (5 bases). This CDR3 contains 15 residues. Deletions cut 7 bases from V and 2 bases from J, with 17 bases between. Germline CDR1 is MNHEY and CDR2 is SVGAGI. CDR3 coding DNA: TGTGCCAGCACCCCGGGGCTCCTAGGGAACTATGGCTACACCTTC. Its translation is CASTPGLLGNYGYTF.

The chain has TRBV3-1 (or the pseudogene TRBV3-2) and TRBJ2-3; the D gene is possibly TRBD1 (6 bases). Germline V gives CDR1 LGHDT, CDR2 YNNKEL (reference sequence). The CDR3 runs to 17 residues. V shed 2 bases and J shed 2 bases, with 17 bases lying between them. CDR3 coding DNA: TGTGCCAGCAGCCAAAAGACGGCGGCAGGGGCCACAGATACGCAGTATTTT. Amino acids: CASSQKTAAGATDTQYF.

The chain is built from TRBV5-1 and TRBJ1-2; perhaps TRBD1 as D (5 bases). The CDR3 is 15 residues long. From germline, CDR1 is SGHRS and CDR2 YFSETQ. V dropped 6 bases and J dropped 4 bases, with 19 bases sitting between them. The CDR3 region is CASTRGPPGSYGYTF. CDR3 sequence (DNA): TGCGCCAGCACTCGGGGCCCGCCTGGGAGCTATGGCTACACCTTC.

This chain links TRBV7-9 with TRBJ2-2; possible D gene TRBD2, 5 bases. Germline V CDR1 and CDR2: SEHNR, FQNEAQ (reference sequence). Trimming cost V 3 bases and J 9 bases, with 14 bases left between them. The CDR3 has 14 residues. CDR3 sequence (DNA): TGTGCCAGCAGCTTCCCGGGGTGGGAAAGGGAGCTGTTTTTT. It codes for CASSFPGWERELFF.

Worth noting for this clone: Within the sample, other DNA sequences also encode this same CDR3. V is TRBV18 and J is TRBJ1-2; D unresolved. The CDR3 is made up of 13 amino acids. Germline CDR1 and CDR2: KGHSH and LQKENI. Trimming took 0 bases from V and 4 from J, leaving 6 bases between them. CDR3 coding DNA: TGTGCCAGCTCACCACCGGCGGGCTATGGCTACACCTTC. This encodes CASSPPAGYGYTF.

This clone was counted between two and nine times. The chain employs TRBV4-1 and TRBJ1-3; unclear D gene. Germline V gene data show CDR1 as MGHRA and CDR2 as YSYEKL. V lost 0 bases and J lost 2, with 8 bases in between. The CDR3 has 15 residues. The CDR3 nucleotides are TGCGCCAGCAGCCAAGACGGCGGGGCTGGAAACACCATATATTTT. Translation gives CASSQDGGAGNTIYF.

The rearrangement links TRBV5-5 to TRBJ1-1, with D maybe TRBD1 (5 bases). V lost 0 bases, J lost 6 bases, and 18 bases lay in between. CDR1 and CDR2 (germline): SGHKS, YYEKEE (reference sequence). The CDR3 runs 16 residues. The CDR3 nucleotides are TGTGCCAGCAGCTTGGAGACCCTGGGGGGAGTTTCTGAAGCTTTCTTT. It encodes CASSLETLGGVSEAFF.

The DNA for the CDR3 is TGTGCCATCAGTGAGTCTCCAGGGGGTTCCGTCTATGGCTACACCTTC. Translation: CAISESPGGSVYGYTF. V and J are TRBV10-3 and TRBJ1-2, with TRBD1 matching over 7 bases. With 0 bases clipped from V and 4 bases from J, the junction kept 8 bases outside the gene matches. The CDR3 has 16 residues. The germline CDR1 and CDR2 sequences are ENHRY and SYGVKD.